This is a list of T cell receptor beta chains from one sample in a study of T cell repertoires in cytomegalovirus infection. TCRdb reanalysed the reads using MiXCR and keeps one entry per CDR3 protein. The sample records about 230,000 distinct CDR3 sequences, under 8.5% being singletons. The sequencing input was PBMCs. These TCRs come from a human donor in good health (CMV status not recorded). Some clones in this sample may be carry-over from other donors' samples. The CDR3 runs from the conserved cysteine through the conserved F or W. A D gene is named only where the DNA matches it firmly. For some rows the clone size is stated as once, few or many, or as a class when expanded; others skip it.

d_call,clone_size,j_call,v_call,cdr3_aa,cdr3_nt
.,many,TRBJ2-7,TRBV10-3,CAISDGGGSEQYF,TGTGCCATCAGTGACGGAGGGGGAAGCGAGCAGTACTTC
TRBD1,many,TRBJ1-2,TRBV11-2,CASSSYRGRSYNTF,TGTGCCAGCAGCTCTTACAGGGGGCGTTCGTACAACACCTTC
TRBD1,many,TRBJ2-2,TRBV5-5,CASSFFPGQGNTGELFF,TGTGCCAGCAGCTTTTTTCCGGGACAGGGGAACACCGGGGAGCTGTTTTTT
TRBD1,.,TRBJ1-2,TRBV5-6,CASSATPQGANGYTF,TGTGCCAGCAGCGCTACGCCCCAGGGGGCCAATGGCTACACCTTC
TRBD2,.,TRBJ2-5,TRBV5-1,CASTIAGGPPQYF,TGCGCCAGCACCATAGCGGGGGGGCCTCCCCAGTACTTC
.,many,TRBJ1-1,TRBV5-1,CASSLDRVGDTEAFF,TGCGCCAGCAGCTTGGACAGGGTTGGGGACACTGAAGCTTTCTTT
.,many,TRBJ1-2,TRBV28,CASSLIGKNYGYTF,TGTGCCAGCAGTTTAATTGGGAAGAACTATGGCTACACCTTC
.,few,TRBJ2-5,TRBV14,CASSPAVQETQYF,TGTGCCAGCAGTCCGGCGGTCCAAGAGACCCAGTACTTC
.,many,TRBJ1-1,TRBV7-8,CASSLLGSRAEAFF,TGTGCCAGCAGCTTATTAGGGTCGAGGGCTGAAGCTTTCTTT
.,few,TRBJ2-6,TRBV20-1,CSARERVTGANVLTF,TGCAGTGCGAGAGAGAGGGTCACCGGGGCCAACGTCCTGACTTTC
.,many,TRBJ1-1,TRBV29-1,CSVAKEPQAFF,TGCAGCGTTGCTAAGGAGCCGCAAGCTTTCTTT
TRBD1,.,TRBJ2-3,TRBV2,CASSRQGAADAQYF,TGTGCCAGCAGCCGACAGGGGGCAGCAGATGCGCAGTATTTT